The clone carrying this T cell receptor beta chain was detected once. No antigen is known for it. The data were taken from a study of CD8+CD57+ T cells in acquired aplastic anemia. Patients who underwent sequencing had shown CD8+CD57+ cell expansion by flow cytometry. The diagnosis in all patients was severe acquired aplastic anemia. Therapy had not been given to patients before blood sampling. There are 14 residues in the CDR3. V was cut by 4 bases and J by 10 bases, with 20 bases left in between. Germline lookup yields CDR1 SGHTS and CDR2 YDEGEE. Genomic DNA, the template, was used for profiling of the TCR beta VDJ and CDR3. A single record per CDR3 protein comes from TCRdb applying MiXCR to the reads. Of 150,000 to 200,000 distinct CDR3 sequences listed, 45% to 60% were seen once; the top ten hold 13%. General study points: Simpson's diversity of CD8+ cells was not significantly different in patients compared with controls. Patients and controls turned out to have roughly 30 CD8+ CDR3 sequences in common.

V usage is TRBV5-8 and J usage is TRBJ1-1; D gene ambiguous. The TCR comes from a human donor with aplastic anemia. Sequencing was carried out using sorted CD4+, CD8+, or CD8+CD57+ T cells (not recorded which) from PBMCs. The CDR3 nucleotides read TGTGCCAGCAGCACATACGGGATCACCGGAGGAGCTTTCTTT. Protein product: CASSTYGITGGAFF.